This TCR beta chain was identified during a study of cytomegalovirus exposure and HLA in healthy donors. 13 Jbeta primers and 60 Vbeta primers were used for the PCR. Sequencing was performed with immunoSEQ multiplex PCR; in TCRdb, only in-frame clones are kept and a portion is missing. The table includes about 150,000 clones, approximately 85% detected once. V lost 8 bases, J lost 2 bases, and 4 bases stayed unmatched. The CDR3 is made up of 14 amino acids. Germline CDR1 is SGHTA and CDR2 is FQGNSA. This receptor was identified in a woman in her late teens or twenties in good health and CMV-seronegative. Sequenced: PBMCs. The genes are TRBV7-2 and TRBJ2-2, with 8 bases aligning to TRBD1. The CDR3 DNA reads TGTGCCAGCCGGACAGGGCCTAACACCGGGGAGCTGTTTTTT. Translation: CASRTGPNTGELFF.